This record concerns one T cell receptor (beta chain) sequence. The sample originates from a study of shared clonotypes between healthy human individuals. About the research overall: Donors consisted of a couple of women and a few men between 18 and 49.

Germline assignment: CDR1 SGHDN and CDR2 FVKESK. V shed 4 bases and J shed 4 bases, with 8 bases lying between them. This CDR3 region has 13 residues. Libraries were prepared by immunoSEQ multiplex PCR; TCRdb keeps only in-frame clonotypes and omits some of them. The sample has more than 850,000 clones, roughly 74% seen once. The J gene is TRBJ1-5, the V gene TRBV14; D is unresolved. The sequencing input was memory CD4+ T cells from PBMCs. The subset here: CD45RA-negative fraction. This clonotype originated in a man younger than 30 in good health. Some clones in this sample may be carry-over from other donors' samples. For the CDR3, the DNA is TGTGCCAGCAGCCCCTCCGGTAATCAGCCCCAGCATTTT. Its protein is CASSPSGNQPQHF.